In its sample, the clone carrying this TCR beta chain was seen once. Other DNA sequences in the sample encode the same CDR3. These data are taken from a study of blood T cell repertoires in COVID-19. Clones were read by immunoSEQ multiplex PCR, and TCRdb kept only the in-frame ones, dropping some. There are about 460,000 clones in the sample; approximately 91% occur only once, and approximately 8% lies in the top ten. This CDR3 has 12 residues. Germline CDR1 is SGHRS and CDR2 is YFSETQ. V lost 0 bases and J lost 8, with 5 bases in between. The receptor was derived from a woman aged 55-70 years who had recovered from COVID-19. The chain links TRBV5-1 to TRBJ1-4; no firm D call. Input material: PBMCs or T cells enriched from blood (not recorded which). CDR3 DNA sequence: TGCGCCAGCAGCTTGGCCGGGGAAAAACTGTTTTTT. This codes for CASSLAGEKLFF.